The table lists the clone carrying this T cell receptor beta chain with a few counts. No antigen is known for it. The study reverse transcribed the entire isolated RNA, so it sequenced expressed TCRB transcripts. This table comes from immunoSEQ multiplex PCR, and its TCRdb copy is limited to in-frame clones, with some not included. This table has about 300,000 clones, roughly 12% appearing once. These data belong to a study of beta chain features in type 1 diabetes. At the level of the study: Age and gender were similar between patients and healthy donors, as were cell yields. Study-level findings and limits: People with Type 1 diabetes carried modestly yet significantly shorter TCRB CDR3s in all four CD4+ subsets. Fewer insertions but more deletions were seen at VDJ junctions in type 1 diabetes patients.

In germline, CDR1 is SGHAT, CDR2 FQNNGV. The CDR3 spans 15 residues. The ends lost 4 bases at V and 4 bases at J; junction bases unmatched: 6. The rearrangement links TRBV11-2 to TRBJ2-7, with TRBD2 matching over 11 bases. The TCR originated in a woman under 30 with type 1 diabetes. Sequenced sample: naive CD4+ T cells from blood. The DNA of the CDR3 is TGTGCCAGCAGCTCGTCCGGGACTAGCGGTTACGAGCAGTACGTC. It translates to CASSSSGTSGYEQYV.